This T cell receptor beta chain was recovered during a study of blood T cells in healthy people across ages (dated by TCRdb to the mid-2010s). Regarding the research as a whole: In model experiments, roughly one uniquely barcoded TCR beta cDNA molecule per two T cells was captured by template switching. Age-related changes in TCR beta repertoire diversity were measured in the study by deep sequencing normalized with unique cDNA molecular identifiers. The donors were divided into four age groups: young (average approximately 15 years), middle-aged (about 40), aged (about 62) and long-lived (around 80). To avoid experimental bias, donors of different ages were randomly spread across the sequencing lanes. For two donors (one aged 18 to 30 and one aged 80 or older), the study analyzed two additional independent replicas of 1 million unique cDNA reads from the same blood draw.

Results the study describes overall, beyond this receptor: Total diversity estimates from one million sequenced T cells were considered lower bounds and underestimates. Compared with the aged group, more naive CD4+ T cells, fewer expanded clones and increased TCR diversity were shown by the long-lived group, suggesting age selection. As age increased, observed TCR beta diversity per million T cells dropped in a roughly linear way, and a significant reduction was already evident by age 40. Because the CMV infection status of the donors was unknown, age-related changes in expanded clonotypes may potentially have been confounded. Bulk unsorted PBMC profiling prevented conclusive comparison of naive and antigen-experienced compartments. There was a strong correlation between observed TCR beta diversity and the percentage of naive T cells measured by flow cytometry.

Remarks on this clonotype: Its antigen is not yet known. Per-base quality was not reported, and no clone a single base away is much larger than it.

The 39 donors, aged about 6 to 95 years, were systemically healthy Caucasian individuals from Russia. Each donor gave approximately 9.4 milliliters of peripheral blood, drawn into EDTA-treated Vacutainer tubes. Ficoll-Paque density-gradient centrifugation was used to isolate PBMCs, with at least 6 million obtained per sample. Trizol reagent was used to extract total RNA from PBMCs, with at least 5 micrograms per sample. For every donor, flow cytometry on a PBMC aliquot measured the percentage of naive CD45RAhigh/CD27high T cells. V lost 0 bases and J lost 6 bases, and the count of bases not matched to a germline gene is 17. CDR1 and CDR2 were assigned from the germline V gene as SGHRS and YFSETQ. The CDR3 holds 20 amino acids from the cysteine to the phenylalanine. The retained sequence is limited to the CDR3, 60 bases, with the frame set at the first base. Libraries were made using 5' RACE. TCRdb lists the instrument as Illumina HiSeq 2500. The second PCR ran for about 6 to 12 cycles and used a J-beta primer mix along with a sample-barcoded 5' primer. Each TCR beta cDNA molecule received a unique molecular identifier from a template-switch 5' adaptor carrying 12 random nucleotides. Each sample yielded at least 3 million CDR3-containing paired-end reads. All of the RNA was converted into first-strand cDNA using the Mint cDNA synthesis kit, with a TRBC-specific oligonucleotide serving as the primer. Following uracil-DNA glycosylase treatment, all cDNA underwent a first 18-cycle PCR with the universal primers M1SS and BC2_uni_R. The authors processed their data as follows. Each sample was normalized by randomly selecting 1 million high-quality reads, each carrying a distinct molecular identifier. Reads with shared molecular identifiers were discarded instead of being binned into consensus sequences. MiTCR, run with a Q25 quality threshold and the strictest error-elimination algorithm, handled CDR3 identification, clonotype clustering and error correction. A nonparametric unseen species model with Euler transformation was used to estimate lower-bound total TCR beta diversity. Using fastp at Q25 and MiXCR, TCRdb reprocessed the public reads and kept productive beta chains. One record per CDR3 amino acid sequence lists the most common genes and DNA. In this record, the V and J calls reflect TCRdb's handling and not the investigators' own analysis. This sample comprises roughly 1,500,000 distinct CDR3 sequences, roughly 40% of them detected only once. Of the sample, 6.5% to 10% is held by the ten largest clones.

This clonotype was sampled from a young woman in good health. Sequenced material: blood. This chain is built from TRBV5-1 and TRBJ2-1; 11 bases in between match TRBD2. Read as DNA, the sequence is TGCGCCAGCAGCTTGGTCGGTGGGGGCCCCGGGACTAGCGGATTCAATGAGCAGTTCTTC. It translates as CASSLVGGGPGTSGFNEQFF.